This T cell receptor beta chain is from a study of T cell repertoires in cytomegalovirus infection. About the research overall: Public signatures in TCR beta pointed to CMV infection and matching HLA type. The study, taken as a whole, reports: CMV carriers with the relevant HLA were identified by cumulative public TCR beta family frequency. Within the response measured ex vivo, HLA-C-restricted CMV-specific TCR beta clonotypes were dominant.

Note on this clonotype: Its cognate antigen is unknown.

The CDR3 runs 15 residues. V shed 5 bases and J 6 bases; nucleotides not matched to a gene: 10. In germline, CDR1 is DFQATT, CDR2 SNEGSKA (reference sequence). TCRdb passed the reads through MiXCR, listing each CDR3 protein once. The repertoire holds some 300,000 distinct CDR3 sequences, with roughly 16% as singletons. Sequenced sample: PBMCs. The chain recombines TRBV20-1 with TRBJ2-3; 11 nucleotides line up with TRBD1. This TCR came from a human donor in good health (CMV status not recorded). Some clones in this sample may be carry-over from other donors' samples. The CDR3 is CSAWVGTGGRDTQYF. CDR3 bases: TGCAGTGCTTGGGTGGGGACAGGGGGGAGGGATACGCAGTATTTT.